This T cell receptor beta chain was obtained from a study of cytomegalovirus exposure and HLA in healthy donors. To note about this clone: Its antigen is unknown.

Germline CDR1 and CDR2: LGHNA and YSLEER. The V and J ends lost 0 bases and 5 bases respectively, with 8 bases between them. This CDR3 region has 14 residues. Study conclusions and caveats: It was assumed in the presence/absence analyses that sequencing depth was roughly uniform across donors.

The study ran its PCR with 60 Vbeta and 13 Jbeta primers. TCRdb's copy holds only in-frame clones and misses some; the assay was immunoSEQ multiplex PCR. The sample data list some 200,000 clones. This sequence was found in a young woman in good health and CMV-seropositive. The chain uses TRBV4-3 and TRBJ1-5; D is unclear. The specimen was PBMCs. The CDR3 DNA reads as TGCGCCAGCAGCCAAGATCGCGGGTATCAGCCCCAGCATTTT. Translated, it gives CASSQDRGYQPQHF.